This record looks at one T cell receptor (beta chain) sequence and its context. Measured with immunoSEQ multiplex PCR; TCRdb has only the in-frame clones, and not every one. Here the sample spans around 170,000 clones, approximately 79% being singletons. Germline CDR1 and CDR2: KGHSH and LQKENI. Trimming removed 2 bases from V and 3 bases from J, with 11 bases in between. The CDR3 contains 14 residues. The sample originates from a study of blood T cell repertoires in COVID-19. The chain uses TRBV18 and TRBJ2-7, with D perhaps TRBD2 (5 bases). The sequenced sample was peripheral blood. This clonotype originated in a woman of 80 years or more with acute or convalescent COVID-19. In DNA, the CDR3 is TGTGCCAGCTCACCATTACAAAGCGGCTACGAGCAGTACTTC. Its protein product is CASSPLQSGYEQYF.